The clone carrying this T cell receptor (beta chain) was seen only a few times. The target antigen is unknown. The data belong to a study of T cells after yellow fever vaccination. The study made its TCR cDNA through 5'RACE template switching. That step introduced a universal primer site along with UMIs. Using its own MiXCR run on the 5' RACE reads, TCRdb lists one record per CDR3 protein. The sample yields some 300,000 distinct CDR3 sequences, around 3.6% seen once. Overall study results and limits: Booster sampling recovered most clones from primary vaccination (96% CD4, approximately 88% CD8). A limited proportion of clonotypes was detected within both the CD4 and CD8 compartments. High-abundance clonotypes from the bulk population could contaminate FACS-sorted repertoires.

The specimen was PBMCs, collected on the day of the yellow fever booster vaccination. The origin of this receptor is a man between 18 and 35 years old who received the YFV17D yellow fever vaccine.

For the CDR3, the DNA is TGTGCCACCGGACTATCCCCGCAAGAGACCCAGTACTTC. Translation: CATGLSPQETQYF. The V and J genes are TRBV24-1 and TRBJ2-5; perhaps TRBD2 as D (6 bases). The V and J ends lost 9 bases and 2 bases respectively, with 12 bases between them. The V gene's germline CDR1 is KGHDR and CDR2 SFDVKD. The CDR3 sequence is 13 residues long.